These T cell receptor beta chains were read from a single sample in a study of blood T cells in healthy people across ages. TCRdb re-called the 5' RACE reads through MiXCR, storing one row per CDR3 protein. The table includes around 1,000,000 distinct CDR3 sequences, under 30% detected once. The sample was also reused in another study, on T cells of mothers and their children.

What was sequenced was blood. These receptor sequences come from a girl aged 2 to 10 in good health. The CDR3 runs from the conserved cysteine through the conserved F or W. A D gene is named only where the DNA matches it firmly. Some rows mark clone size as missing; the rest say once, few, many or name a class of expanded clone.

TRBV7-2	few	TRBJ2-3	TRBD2	TGTGCCAGCAGACTAGCGGGAGGGCCATCAGATACGCAGTATTTT	CASRLAGGPSDTQYF
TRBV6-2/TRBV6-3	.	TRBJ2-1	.	TGTGCCAGCACAGGGATTTCCTACAATGAGCAGTTCTTC	CASTGISYNEQFF
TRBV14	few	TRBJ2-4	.	TGTGCCAGCAGCCAAGATAGCTACACAGACCTTCAGTACTTC	CASSQDSYTDLQYF
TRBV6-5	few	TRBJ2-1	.	TGTGCCAGCAGTTACGTCCGCGTTAAAGATAGCTCCTACAATGAGCAGTTCTTC	CASSYVRVKDSSYNEQFF
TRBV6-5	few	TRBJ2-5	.	TGTGCCAGCAGTTCCCAGGAAAAGGTTCAAGAGACCCAGTACTTC	CASSSQEKVQETQYF
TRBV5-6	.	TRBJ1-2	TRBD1	TGTGCCAGCAGCCCTGGGACAGGATCCTTCTATGGCTACACCTTC	CASSPGTGSFYGYTF
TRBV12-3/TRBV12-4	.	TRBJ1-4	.	TGTGCCAGCAGTAATGGGGGGAGCTTCTATGAAAAACTGTTTTTT	CASSNGGSFYEKLFF
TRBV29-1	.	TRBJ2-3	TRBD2	TGCAGCGTCACCCGACTAGCGGGATGGGAGGCAGATACGCAGTATTTT	CSVTRLAGWEADTQYF
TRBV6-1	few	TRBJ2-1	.	TGTGCCCTGGAGGAGCGGGACAGGCCTTTCAATGAGCAGTTCTTC	CALEERDRPFNEQFF
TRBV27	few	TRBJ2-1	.	TGTGCCAGCAGTCCCGGACTACTCCGCCTGAGAGAGCAGTTCTTC	CASSPGLLRLREQFF
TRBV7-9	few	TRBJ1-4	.	TGTGCCAGCATTGGCGGACAACTAAATGAAAAACTGTTTTTT	CASIGGQLNEKLFF
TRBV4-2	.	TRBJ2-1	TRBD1	TGTGCCAGCAGCCAGGGACAGGGAAGGTTTGACAATGAGCAGTTCTTC	CASSQGQGRFDNEQFF
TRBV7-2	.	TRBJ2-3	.	TGTGCCAGCAGCGTAAGACGGGGGAAAAGCACAGATACGCAGTATTTT	CASSVRRGKSTDTQYF
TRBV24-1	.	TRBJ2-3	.	TGTGCCACCAGTGAGTTGGCTACGCGGGGCACAGATACGCAGTATTTT	CATSELATRGTDTQYF
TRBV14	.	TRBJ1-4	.	TGTGCCAGCAGCCACACGTTAGAAAAACTGTTTTTT	CASSHTLEKLFF
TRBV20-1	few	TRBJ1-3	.	TGCAGTGCTAGCACAGGAGGTGGTGGAAACACCATATATTTT	CSASTGGGGNTIYF
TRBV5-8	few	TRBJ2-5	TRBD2	TGTGCCAGCAGCCCTGGGACTAGCGGGAGTTCAGAGACCCAGTACTTC	CASSPGTSGSSETQYF
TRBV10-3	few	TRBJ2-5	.	TGTGCCATCGTATCCGTACAGCATTGGGAGACCCAGTACTTC	CAIVSVQHWETQYF
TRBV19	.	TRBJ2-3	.	TGTGCCGTTTCAGAACCTGGCACAGATACGCAGTATTTT	CAVSEPGTDTQYF
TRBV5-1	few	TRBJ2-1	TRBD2	TGCGCCAGCAGCTTGGTGGGAGGGCCAGATGAGCAGTTCTTC	CASSLVGGPDEQFF
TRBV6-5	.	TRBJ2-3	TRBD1	TGTGCCAGCAGTCGGCGGACAGGGGTCGGAGATACGCAGTATTTT	CASSRRTGVGDTQYF
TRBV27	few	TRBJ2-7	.	TGTGCCAGCAGTCCCACCCAGCAGGGCTACGAGCAGTACTTC	CASSPTQQGYEQYF
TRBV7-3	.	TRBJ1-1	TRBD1	TGTGCCAGCAGCCCAGGGACAGGGATCGAGGAAGCTTTCTTT	CASSPGTGIEEAFF
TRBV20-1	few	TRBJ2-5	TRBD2	TGCAGTGCTGATCTAGCGGGGGGTAGCCAAGAGACCCAGTACTTC	CSADLAGGSQETQYF
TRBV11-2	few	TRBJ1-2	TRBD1	TGTGCCAGCAGCATCGAGGGGGCTGGCTACACCTTC	CASSIEGAGYTF
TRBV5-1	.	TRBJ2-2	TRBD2	TGCGCCAGCAGCCCCCAGGGACTAGCGGGGCACGGGGAGCTGTTTTTT	CASSPQGLAGHGELFF
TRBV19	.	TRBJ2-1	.	TGTGCCAGTAGGTCCCAGGCTTCTTACAATGAGCAGTTCTTC	CASRSQASYNEQFF
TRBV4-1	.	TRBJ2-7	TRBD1	TGCGCCAGCAGCCAAGGGACAGGGTCGAACGAGCAGTACTTC	CASSQGTGSNEQYF
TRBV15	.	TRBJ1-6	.	TGTGCCACCAGCAGAGGGGCCGGGACCAAATCCTATAATTCACCCCTCCACTTT	CATSRGAGTKSYNSPLHF
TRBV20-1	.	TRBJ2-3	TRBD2	TGCAGTCTCAGGGTAGCGGGAGATACGCAGTATTTT	CSLRVAGDTQYF
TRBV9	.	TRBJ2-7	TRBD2	TGTGCCAGCAGCATAAGCGGGAGGTCCTCCTACGAGCAGTACTTC	CASSISGRSSYEQYF
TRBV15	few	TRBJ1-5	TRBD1	TGTGCCACCAGCAATTCCCGGGACAGGAGAAATCAGCCCCAGCATTTT	CATSNSRDRRNQPQHF
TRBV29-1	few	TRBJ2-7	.	TGCAGCGTTGAAGATCGGGTTGGGTACGAGCAGTACTTC	CSVEDRVGYEQYF
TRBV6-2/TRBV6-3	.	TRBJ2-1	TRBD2	TGTGCCAGCAGTTACCTAGCGGGAGCGCGGAACAATGAGCAGTTCTTC	CASSYLAGARNNEQFF
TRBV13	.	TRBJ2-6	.	TGTGCCAGCAGCTTACCAGCTTCTGGGGCCAACGTCCTGACTTTC	CASSLPASGANVLTF
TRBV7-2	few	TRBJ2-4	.	TGTGCCAGCAGCTTAGTTACAGGGTTAGCCAAAAACATTCAGTACTTC	CASSLVTGLAKNIQYF
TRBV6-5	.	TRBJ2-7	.	TGTGCCAGCAGACTGAAACCAGCGGAAACCTACGAGCAGTACTTC	CASRLKPAETYEQYF
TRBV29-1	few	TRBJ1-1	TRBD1	TGCAGCTCCGGGGGACAGGTTAGTGGAGCTTTCTTT	CSSGGQVSGAFF
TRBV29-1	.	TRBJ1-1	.	TGCAGCGGGGGAGTGAACACTGAAGCTTTCTTT	CSGGVNTEAFF
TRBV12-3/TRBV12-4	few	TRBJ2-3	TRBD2	TGTGCCAGCAGGCCTACTAGCGGGAGGTCCACAGATACGCAGTATTTT	CASRPTSGRSTDTQYF
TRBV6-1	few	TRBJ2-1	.	TGTGCCAGCAGCCCACAGGTTGAGCAGTTCTTC	CASSPQVEQFF
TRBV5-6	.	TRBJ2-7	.	TGTGCCAGCAGCTTTCAGACGGCGGAAGAGCAGTACTTC	CASSFQTAEEQYF
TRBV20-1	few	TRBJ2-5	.	TGCAGTGCGTTACCCAGTGTATCACAAGAGACCCAGTACTTC	CSALPSVSQETQYF
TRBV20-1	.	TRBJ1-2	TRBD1	TGCAGTGCTCCGATCATTGTCACAGGGGCTAACTATGGCTACACCTTC	CSAPIIVTGANYGYTF
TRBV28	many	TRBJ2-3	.	TGTGCCAGCAGCCCGCTCAGAGATACGCAGTATTTT	CASSPLRDTQYF
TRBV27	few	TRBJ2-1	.	TGTGCCAGCAGGGACTGGCAGAAGGGGGATGAGCAGTTCTTC	CASRDWQKGDEQFF
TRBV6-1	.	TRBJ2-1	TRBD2	TGTGCCAGCAGTGAATTAGCGGGGGGGAGTTACAATGAGCAGTTCTTC	CASSELAGGSYNEQFF
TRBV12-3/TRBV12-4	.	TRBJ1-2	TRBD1	TGTGCCAGCAGAATGGACAGGGAGGGCTATGGCTACACCTTC	CASRMDREGYGYTF
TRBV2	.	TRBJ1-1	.	TGTGCCAGCAGTGATGTTCTCCAGGAGGAAGCTTTCTTT	CASSDVLQEEAFF
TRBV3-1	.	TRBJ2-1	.	TGTGCCAGCAGACCCCAAACGGCGGAGGGAAATGAGCAGTTCTTC	CASRPQTAEGNEQFF
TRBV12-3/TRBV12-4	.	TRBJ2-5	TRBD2	TGTGCCAGCGGAAGCGGGGGCCCGACGGAGACCCAGTACTTC	CASGSGGPTETQYF